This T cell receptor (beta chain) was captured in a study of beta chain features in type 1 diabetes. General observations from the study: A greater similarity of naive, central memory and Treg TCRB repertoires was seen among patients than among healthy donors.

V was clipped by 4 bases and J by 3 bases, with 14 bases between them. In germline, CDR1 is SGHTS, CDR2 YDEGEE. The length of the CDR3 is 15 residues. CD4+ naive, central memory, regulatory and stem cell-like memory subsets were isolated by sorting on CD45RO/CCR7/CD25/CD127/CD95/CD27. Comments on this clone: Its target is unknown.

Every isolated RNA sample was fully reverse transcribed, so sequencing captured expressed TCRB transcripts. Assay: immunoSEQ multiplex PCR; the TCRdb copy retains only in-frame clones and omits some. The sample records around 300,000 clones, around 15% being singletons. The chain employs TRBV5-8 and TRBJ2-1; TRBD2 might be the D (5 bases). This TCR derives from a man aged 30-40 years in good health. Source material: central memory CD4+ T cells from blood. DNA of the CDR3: TGTGCCAGCAGCGCCGAGGGAACCTTCTACAATGAGCAGTTCTTC. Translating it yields CASSAEGTFYNEQFF.